Shown below are 16 T cell receptor beta chains from a single sample sequenced in a study of blood T cell repertoires in COVID-19. Clones were sequenced by immunoSEQ multiplex PCR, and TCRdb holds only the in-frame ones, with some missing. The repertoire holds 150,000 to 200,000 clones, with nearly 90% as singletons. The material sequenced was peripheral blood. The source of these receptors is a man in his 60s with active or convalescent COVID-19.

The chain is built from TRBV9 and TRBJ1-5; 7 bases fit TRBD1. The CDR3 covers 14 residues. Germline V gene lookup returns CDR1 SGDLS and CDR2 YYNGEE. After removal of 4 bases from V and 2 bases from J, the junction contained 3 bases not matched to a gene. The CDR3 loop reads CASSHGTGNQPQHF. CDR3 nucleotide sequence: TGTGCCAGCAGCCACGGGACAGGCAATCAGCCCCAGCATTTT. Drawing the rest from reference TRBV9 and TRBJ1-5, the complete variable domain is DSGVTQTPKHLITATGQRVTLRCSPRSGDLSVYWYQQSLDQGLQFLIQYYNGEERAKGNILERFSAQQFPDLHSELNLSSLELGDSALYFCASSHGTGNQPQHFGDGTRLSIL.

The rearrangement joins TRBV19 to TRBJ2-7; D perhaps matches TRBD2 (6 bases). Trimming took off 6 bases at V and 3 bases at J, with 12 bases between the two ends. Germline CDR1 LNHDA, CDR2 SQIVND (reference sequence). This CDR3 spans 13 amino acids. CDR3: CASSRDGGYEQYF. CDR3 sequence (DNA): TGTGCCAGTAGCCGGGACGGGGGCTACGAGCAGTACTTC.

The J gene is TRBJ1-2, the V gene TRBV3-1 (or the pseudogene TRBV3-2), with 11 bases lining up with TRBD1. With V trimmed by 4 bases and J by 4 bases, 11 bases remained unmatched. CDR3 length: 17 residues. Germline V gene data show CDR1 as LGHDT and CDR2 as YNNKEL (reference sequence). This CDR3 reads CASSPQIGQGAVYGYTF. The CDR3, as DNA: TGTGCCAGCAGCCCGCAAATCGGACAGGGGGCGGTCTATGGCTACACCTTC.

This sequence joins TRBV6-1 and TRBJ1-1; 11 bases map to TRBD1. Trimming at V came to 1 base and at J to 4 bases, leaving 5 bases not matched to a gene. The CDR3 contains 16 residues. Germline V gene data show CDR1 as MNHNS and CDR2 as SASEGT. The CDR3, as DNA: TGTGCCAGCAGTGAAGTCGGGACAGGGGGAGTCACTGAAGCTTTCTTT. Protein product: CASSEVGTGGVTEAFF.

This clone has a handful of counts. This sequence joins TRBV5-1 and TRBJ1-5; D is possibly TRBD1 (5 bases). The germline V and J ends were trimmed by 5 bases and 6 bases, with 15 bases remaining between them. The CDR3 is 14 residues long. CDR1 is SGHRS and CDR2 is YFSETQ in the germline V gene. The CDR3 DNA reads TGCGCCAGCAGTTACTCTGGGGGAGGTCAGCCCCAGCATTTT. Encoded protein: CASSYSGGGQPQHF.

The CDR3 DNA is TGTGCCAGCAGCCAAACGGCCAGGGGCACTGAAGCTTTCTTT. It encodes CASSQTARGTEAFF. V usage is TRBV7-9 and J usage is TRBJ1-1, with a tentative D call TRBD1 (6 bases). V lost 5 bases, J lost 4 bases, and 14 bases lay in between. The CDR3 is made up of 14 amino acids. Germline V gene data show CDR1 as SEHNR and CDR2 as FQNEAQ (reference sequence).

The chain is built from TRBV5-1 and TRBJ1-6, with D unclear. V gave up 2 bases and J gave up 5 bases, with 5 bases separating them. The CDR3 is 13 residues long. Germline CDR1 and CDR2: SGHRS and YFSETQ. The CDR3 sequence: CASSFTDNSPLHF. In DNA form, the CDR3 reads TGCGCCAGCAGCTTTACGGATAATTCACCCCTCCACTTT.

The chain uses TRBV5-3 and TRBJ2-1, with 7 positions matching TRBD1. TRBV5-3 is placed among ORFs of uncertain function. With 4 bases clipped from V and 3 bases from J, the junction kept 7 bases outside the gene matches. This CDR3 comprises 15 residues. The CDR3 spells CARSPRTGVYNEQFF. CDR3 DNA: TGTGCCAGAAGCCCCCGTACAGGGGTCTACAATGAGCAGTTCTTC.

This chain uses TRBV5-1 with TRBJ1-2, with D possibly being TRBD1 (6 bases). V lost 1 base and J lost 8, with 9 bases in between. This CDR3 has 12 amino acids. CDR1 and CDR2 (germline): SGHRS, YFSETQ. CDR3 in DNA: TGCGCCAGCAGCTTGACCGACAGGGGCTACACCTTC. Its protein is CASSLTDRGYTF.

J is TRBJ2-5 and V is TRBV6-6, with a weak D call TRBD2 (6 bases). CDR1 and CDR2 from the germline V gene are MNHNY and SVGAGI (reference sequence). V gave up 4 bases and J gave up 10 bases, with 19 bases separating them. CDR3 length equals 14 residues. CDR3 nucleotides: TGTGCCAGCAGTTTCGGACGGACTAATGAAGTCCAGTACTTC. Translated: CASSFGRTNEVQYF.

The chain links TRBV12-5 to TRBJ1-4; the D is unclear. Germline CDR1 LGHNT, CDR2 FRNRAP. This CDR3 spans 16 amino acids. With 0 bases removed from V and 8 bases from J, the gap between germline ends came to 16 bases. CDR3 DNA sequence: TGTGCTAGTGGTTTGGTATTACGGGCAAGCGGGGAAAAACTGTTTTTT. This encodes CASGLVLRASGEKLFF. Full variable domain (outside the CDR3, taken from reference TRBV12-5 and TRBJ1-4): DARVTQTPRHKVTEMGQEVTMRCQPILGHNTVFWYRQTMMQGLELLAYFRNRAPLDDSGMPKDRFSAEMPDATLATLKIQPSEPRDSAVYFCASGLVLRASGEKLFFGSGTQLSVL.

This chain uses TRBV11-2 with TRBJ2-2; tentatively, D is TRBD1 (5 bases). Trimming cost V 7 bases and J 5 bases, with 17 bases left between them. The CDR3 length is 15 residues. The V gene's germline CDR1 is SGHAT and CDR2 FQNNGV. CDR3 bases: TGTGCCAGCACCGCCCAGAAGGGGATGACCGGGGAGCTGTTTTTT. Its protein product is CASTAQKGMTGELFF.

The V call is TRBV5-4, the J call TRBJ1-6; D is possibly TRBD1 (5 bases). The V end lost 9 bases, the J end lost 8 bases, and 18 bases lay between the germline ends. This CDR3 region has 14 residues. CDR1 SGHNT and CDR2 YYREEE come from the germline V gene (reference sequence). The CDR3 here is CATTPKIGDSPLHF. CDR3 nucleotide sequence: TGTGCCACTACCCCCAAGATAGGGGATTCACCCCTCCACTTT.

The rearrangement uses TRBV11-3 and TRBJ2-1; 10 bases are a match to TRBD2. This CDR3 has 15 amino acids. J was trimmed by 4 bases and V by 5 bases; bases with no gene match: 5. CDR1 SGHNT and CDR2 YENEEA come from the germline V gene. CDR3 loop: CASSRLAGGYNEQFF. For the CDR3, the DNA is TGTGCCAGCAGCCGACTAGCGGGCGGGTACAATGAGCAGTTCTTC.

This clone appeared a single time. The V call is TRBV7-9, the J call TRBJ1-1; D ambiguous. V shed 4 bases and J shed 5 bases, with 14 bases lying between them. This CDR3 is 14 amino acids long. Germline loops: CDR1 SEHNR, CDR2 FQNEAQ (reference sequence). As DNA, the CDR3 is TGTGCCAGCAGCTCCCTGGATCGGGGTACTGAAGCTTTCTTT. Translation gives CASSSLDRGTEAFF.

This clone was found once. This chain links TRBV3-1 (or the pseudogene TRBV3-2) with TRBJ2-4, with D perhaps TRBD2 (6 bases). Deletions cut 1 base from V and 1 base from J, with 17 bases between. Germline loops: CDR1 LGHDT, CDR2 YNNKEL (reference sequence). The CDR3 extends over 18 amino acids. Written as DNA, the CDR3 is TGTGCCAGCAGCCAAGGCTTCCCTCCGGGGGTCGCCAAAAACATTCAGTACTTC. It is translated as CASSQGFPPGVAKNIQYF.